These T cell receptor beta chains were read from a single sample in a study of early T cells in non-severe SARS-CoV-2 infection. TCRdb independently ran MiXCR on the 5' RACE reads; one entry per CDR3 protein. The sample gives about 26,000 distinct CDR3 sequences, approximately 4.1% of which show up once; roughly 6% is in the top ten. The specimen sequenced was whole blood. These receptors all stem from an adult who was a healthcare worker with PCR-confirmed SARS-CoV-2 infection or an uninfected control (not recorded which). Both conserved end residues are part of each CDR3. The order of the fields is J gene, V gene, CDR3 protein.

TRBJ2-5 | TRBV20-1 | CSAISGQGLQETQYF
TRBJ2-7 | TRBV30 | CAWSAGLLEQYF
TRBJ2-2 | TRBV9 | CASSVESSSGELFF
TRBJ2-1 | TRBV19 | CASSPPGAGARNEQFF
TRBJ2-2 | TRBV7-6 | CASSLELAGNTGELFF
TRBJ2-1 | TRBV5-1 | CASSRIQGATEQFF
TRBJ1-1 | TRBV6-1 | CASNPRMVRMNTEAFF
TRBJ2-7 | TRBV10-3 | CAISGPGPEYF
TRBJ1-5 | TRBV7-9 | CASSAQGASNQPQHF
TRBJ2-7 | TRBV2 | CASSDLGYEQYF
TRBJ2-1 | TRBV6-6 | CASSYSSYNEQFF
TRBJ2-1 | TRBV12-3/TRBV12-4 | CASSEWEGREQFF
TRBJ1-1 | TRBV7-8 | CASSLVADKAFF
TRBJ2-1 | TRBV10-3 | CAISEVASGRFNEQFF
TRBJ1-1 | TRBV3-1 | CASSFQDRMNTEAFF
TRBJ2-7 | TRBV5-1 | CASSLTAYEQYF
TRBJ2-1 | TRBV5-4 | CASTPPSGSYNEQFF
TRBJ1-5 | TRBV20-1 | CSARGTTQPQHF
TRBJ2-5 | TRBV15 | CATSSVAGTETQYF
TRBJ2-7 | TRBV6-1 | CASRTGLAGSNEQYF
TRBJ1-5 | TRBV7-2 | CASSYRQGGSNQPQHF
TRBJ2-3 | TRBV7-9 | CASSFEREGDTQYF
TRBJ2-1 | TRBV12-3/TRBV12-4 | CASSLILSVEQFF
TRBJ2-6 | TRBV7-2 | CASSSRDREGQKFSGANVLTF
TRBJ2-3 | TRBV6-7 | CASSDGLPPSTDTQYF
TRBJ1-2 | TRBV29-1 | CSVVLGPGYTF
TRBJ2-7 | TRBV12-3/TRBV12-4 | CASGRWSSYEQYF
TRBJ1-6 | TRBV18 | CASSYDTDNSPLHF
TRBJ2-5 | TRBV3-2 | CASSQGKLADEGTQYF
TRBJ2-1 | TRBV7-2 | CASSWTSGNNEQFF
TRBJ1-5 | TRBV6-2/TRBV6-3 | CASSSDGLMNQPQHF
TRBJ2-1 | TRBV5-1 | CASSIPIQGAGNEQFF
TRBJ1-1 | TRBV30 | CAWRPQGTLNTEAFF
TRBJ2-7 | TRBV3-1 | CASSQDLASYEQYF
TRBJ2-5 | TRBV7-7 | CASSLAPQGAGETQYF
TRBJ1-4 | TRBV29-1 | CSVADRNLEKLFF
TRBJ2-7 | TRBV12-3/TRBV12-4 | CASSFRGRSWEQYF
TRBJ1-1 | TRBV6-5 | CASSLDRNTEAFF
TRBJ2-7 | TRBV20-1 | CSAREIYSGPGSEQYF
TRBJ2-3 | TRBV7-9 | CASSLGQTASTDTQYF
TRBJ2-7 | TRBV2 | CASSQGTAYEQYF
TRBJ2-3 | TRBV6-6 | CASTVTQGARDTQYF
TRBJ1-1 | TRBV18 | CASSPGTTEAFF